Sequencing of this T cell receptor (beta chain) was carried out in a study of T cells in localized non-small cell lung cancer (TCRdb year 2020). Regarding the study in general: Comparing tumors with uninvolved tumor-adjacent lungs, the study looked at the T cell repertoires of 236 patients with early-stage NSCLC. The cohort consisted of approximately 220 treatment-naive NSCLC patients whose localized lung tumors had been resected. The mean age of the NSCLC patients was about 67 years, with 130 or so men and about a hundred women. The investigation overall reported the following: Multi-region tumor sequencing was not performed, so intratumor heterogeneity could not be excluded. Uninvolved tumor-adjacent lung showed the highest T cell clonality, higher than tumor, which suggests more focused antigenic responses in the uninvolved tumor-adjacent lung. Longer overall survival was associated with higher T cell density in blood, whereas shorter survival was associated with higher clonality in adjacent lung. Because the study design was exploratory, TCR variables were selected using unadjusted p-values without false-discovery rate correction. A median of 57 of the top 100 tumor clones were detected in paired uninvolved adjacent lung, and 28 of these tumor clones were also found among the top 100 clones of the paired uninvolved adjacent lung.

Reading the germline V gene gives CDR1 SNHLY and CDR2 FYNNEI. The CDR3 starts with the cysteine, ends with the phenylalanine, and has 16 residues. The sequence is cut down to CDR3 DNA, 48 bases in frame from base 1. After removal of 4 bases from V and 1 base from J, the junction retains 8 bases not matched to a gene. TCR beta CDR3 regions were sequenced from DNA using the immunoSEQ Assay. The authors' analysis ran thus. To compute T cell density, TCR beta template counts were normalized to usable DNA, which was estimated by amplifying housekeeping genes. Richness was estimated using the preseqR package, with extrapolation to 400,000 templates for PBMC samples and to 120,000 templates for tissue samples. Clonality was calculated as one minus Pielou's evenness. Tissue-enriched TCRs were identified by differential abundance testing using productive amino-acid clonotypes, minimum total count 5 and alpha 0.1. The Jaccard Index and the Morisita Overlap Index were used to quantify repertoire overlap between compartments. TCR beta CDR3s were clustered by GLIPH together with public tetramer-defined viral CDR3s, and at least three viral sequences plus V-gene enrichment were required for viral motifs. TCRdb provides this immuneACCESS table in a form limited to in-frame rearrangements. Some clones are lacking; in checked studies, under half of them reflect an unresolved V gene, and why the rest are absent is not known. That table is the source of V, J and clone size, and D and trimming were worked out from the DNA. This sample is represented by around 91,000 clones; around 90% of them were singletons. The ten largest clones add up to around 16% of the sample.

At diagnosis, peripheral blood, uninvolved tumor-adjacent lung and tumor were collected and stored as a combination of fresh-frozen and FFPE material. Blood samples were analyzed as peripheral blood mononuclear cells for TCR repertoire profiling. About this clone itself: The antigen it binds to is not known. Per-base qualities were not stored, and no clone one base away is much larger.

Recombination joined TRBV2 with TRBJ2-5, with 8 middle bases fitting TRBD2. The sequence was collected from a man aged 40 to 70 with stage I squamous cell lung carcinoma. The sample consisted of peripheral blood, taken before any cancer treatment. The CDR3 sequence is CASSGAMGLGQETQYF. The DNA sequence is TGTGCCAGCAGTGGAGCGATGGGACTAGGCCAAGAGACCCAGTACTTC. The entire variable domain, with the stretches around the CDR3 drawn from the reference TRBV2 and TRBJ2-5 proteins, is EPEVTQTPSHQVTQMGQEVILRCVPISNHLYFYWYRQILGQKVEFLVSFYNNEISEKSEIFDDQFSVERPDGSNFTLKIRSTKLEDSAMYFCASSGAMGLGQETQYFGPGTRLLVL.